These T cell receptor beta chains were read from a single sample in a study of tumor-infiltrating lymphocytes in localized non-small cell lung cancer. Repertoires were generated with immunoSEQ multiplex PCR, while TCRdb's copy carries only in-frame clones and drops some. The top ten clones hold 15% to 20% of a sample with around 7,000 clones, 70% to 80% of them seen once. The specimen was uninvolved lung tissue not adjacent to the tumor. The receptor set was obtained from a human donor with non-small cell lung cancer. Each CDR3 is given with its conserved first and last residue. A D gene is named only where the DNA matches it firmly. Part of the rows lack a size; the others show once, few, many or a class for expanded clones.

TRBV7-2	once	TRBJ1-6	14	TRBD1	TGCGCCAGCAGCCAAGCGACAGGGGATTCACCCCTCCACTTT	CASSQATGDSPLHF
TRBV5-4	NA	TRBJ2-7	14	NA	TGTGCCAGCAGCCAAGACGGGGGCCCCTACGAGCAGTACTTC	CASSQDGGPYEQYF
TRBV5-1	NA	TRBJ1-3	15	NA	TGCGCCAGCAGCTTGCTGCCTTCTACGGGAAACACCATATATTTT	CASSLLPSTGNTIYF
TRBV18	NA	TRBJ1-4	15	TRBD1	TGTGCCAGCTCACCACGGCGGACAGGCAATGAAAAACTGTTTTTT	CASSPRRTGNEKLFF
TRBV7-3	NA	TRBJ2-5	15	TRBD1	TGTGCCAGCAGCTTATTAGGGACAGTACAAGAGACCCAGTACTTC	CASSLLGTVQETQYF
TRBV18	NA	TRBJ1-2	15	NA	TGTGCCAGCTCACCACCGGTACAAGCTAACTATGGCTACACCTTC	CASSPPVQANYGYTF
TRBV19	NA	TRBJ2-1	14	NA	TGTGCCAGTAGGACTATCGGGTATTACAATGAGCAGTTCTTC	CASRTIGYYNEQFF
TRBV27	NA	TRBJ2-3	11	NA	TGTGCCGTGCAGAAGATAGATACGCAGTATTTT	CAVQKIDTQYF
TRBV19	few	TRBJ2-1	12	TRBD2	TGTGCCAGTGGGACTAGCAGCAATGAGCAGTTCTTC	CASGTSSNEQFF
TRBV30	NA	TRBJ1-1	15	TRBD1	TGTGCCTGGGCACGACAGGGAGCGATTTGGACTGAAGCTTTCTTT	CAWARQGAIWTEAFF
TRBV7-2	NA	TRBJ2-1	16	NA	TGTGCCAGCAGCCATCCGGGACCCTTCTTCTACAATGAGCAGTTCTTC	CASSHPGPFFYNEQFF
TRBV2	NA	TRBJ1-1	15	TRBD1	TGTGCCAGCAGTGAATTGTTACAGGGGGCTGCTGAAGCTTTCTTT	CASSELLQGAAEAFF
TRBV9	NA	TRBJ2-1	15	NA	TGTGCCAGCAGCGTAGTCGACAACTCCTACAATGAGCAGTTCTTC	CASSVVDNSYNEQFF
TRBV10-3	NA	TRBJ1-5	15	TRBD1	TGTGCCACCGCGACAGGGGGAGATAGCAATCAGCCCCAGCATTTT	CATATGGDSNQPQHF
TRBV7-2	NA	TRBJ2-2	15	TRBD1	TGTGCCAGCAGCGACATCACAGGGGTCGGCGGGGAGCTGTTTTTT	CASSDITGVGGELFF
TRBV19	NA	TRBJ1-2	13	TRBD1	TGTGCCGGTAAAAGACAGGGCGACTATGGCTACACCTTC	CAGKRQGDYGYTF
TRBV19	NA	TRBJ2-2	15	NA	TGTGCCAGTAGTATACCTAGGTCGGGCGCCGGGGAGCTGTTTTTT	CASSIPRSGAGELFF
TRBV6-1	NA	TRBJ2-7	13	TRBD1	TGTGCCAGCAGTGCGACAGGGGGCTACGAGCAGTACTTC	CASSATGGYEQYF
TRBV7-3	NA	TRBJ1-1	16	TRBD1	TGTGCCAGCAGCCCGAACCCAGGGGGCGCGGGCACTGAAGCTTTCTTT	CASSPNPGGAGTEAFF
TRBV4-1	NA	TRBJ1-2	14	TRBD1	TGCGCCAGCAGCTTGCGGACAGGGGACTATGGCTACACCTTC	CASSLRTGDYGYTF
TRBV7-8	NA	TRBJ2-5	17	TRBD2	TGTGCCAGCAGCCCGGGACTAGCGGGGGGGCTCCAAGAGACCCAGTACTTC	CASSPGLAGGLQETQYF
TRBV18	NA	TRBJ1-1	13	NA	TGTGCCAGCTCACCCGGCAGGGACACTGAAGCTTTCTTT	CASSPGRDTEAFF
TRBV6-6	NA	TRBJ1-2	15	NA	TGTGCCAGCAGTTCTCTCAGGCAGGCCAACAATGGCTACACCTTC	CASSSLRQANNGYTF
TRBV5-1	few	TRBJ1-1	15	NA	TGCGCCAGCAGGATGGCAGAAAAGGGGATCACTGAAGCTTTCTTT	CASRMAEKGITEAFF
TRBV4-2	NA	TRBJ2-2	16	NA	TGTGCCAGCAGCCAAGACAGAGGGGAAGGCACCGGGGAGCTGTTTTTT	CASSQDRGEGTGELFF
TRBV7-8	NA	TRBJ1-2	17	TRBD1	TGTGCCAGCAGCTTATTGGACAGGCCCCAAGGGGGCTATGGCTACACCTTC	CASSLLDRPQGGYGYTF
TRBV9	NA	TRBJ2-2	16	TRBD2	TGTGCCAGCAGCGTGGGGGGGACTAGCGGGTTCGGGGAGCTGTTTTTT	CASSVGGTSGFGELFF
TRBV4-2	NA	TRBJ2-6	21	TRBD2	TGTGCCAGCAGCCAAGGGGTGGTGCGACTAGCGGGTAATTCTGGGGCCAACGTCCTGACTTTC	CASSQGVVRLAGNSGANVLTF
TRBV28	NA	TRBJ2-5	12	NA	TGTGCCAGTTGGGGGGTGGGTGAGACCCAGTACTTC	CASWGVGETQYF
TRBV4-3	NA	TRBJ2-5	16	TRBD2	TGCGCCAGCAGCCTAGGACTAGCGGGGGGGCTCGGGACCCAGTACTTC	CASSLGLAGGLGTQYF
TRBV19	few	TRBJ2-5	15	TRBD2	TGTGCCAGTAGTATTGCGGGAGGGCCAGTGGAGACCCAGTACTTC	CASSIAGGPVETQYF
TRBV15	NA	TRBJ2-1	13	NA	TGTGCCACCAGCAGCGACCCAGAAAATGAGCAGTTCTTC	CATSSDPENEQFF
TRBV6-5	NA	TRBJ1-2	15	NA	TGTGCCAGCAGTTACTCAGGGGCAATCGGCTATGGCTACACCTTC	CASSYSGAIGYGYTF
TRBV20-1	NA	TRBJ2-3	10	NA	TGCAGTGCTAGTGACCATACGCAGTATTTT	CSASDHTQYF
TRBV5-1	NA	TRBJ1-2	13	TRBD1	TGCGCCAGCAGCTCAGGGACAGGGACGGGCTACACCTTC	CASSSGTGTGYTF
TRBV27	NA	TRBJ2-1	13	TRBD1	TGTGCCAGCAGGGGACAGGGCTACAATGAGCAGTTCTTC	CASRGQGYNEQFF
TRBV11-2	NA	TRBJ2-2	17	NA	TGTGCCAGCCCTCGGGGAGACTTCTTACGGAACACCGGGGAGCTGTTTTTT	CASPRGDFLRNTGELFF
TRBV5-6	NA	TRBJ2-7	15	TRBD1	TGTGCCAGCAGCTCCAGGACAGGGGTCTGGTACGAGCAGTACTTC	CASSSRTGVWYEQYF
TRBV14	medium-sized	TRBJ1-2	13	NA	TGTGCCAGCAGCCTTCAGGGGCTTGGAGGCTACACCTTC	CASSLQGLGGYTF
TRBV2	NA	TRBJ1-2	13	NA	TGTGCCAGCAGTGAGAACTCTAACTATGGCTACACCTTC	CASSENSNYGYTF
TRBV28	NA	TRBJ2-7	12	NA	TGTGCCACCACAGGGCCTTACTACGAGCAGTACTTC	CATTGPYYEQYF
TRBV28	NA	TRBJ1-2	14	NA	TGTGCCAGCAGTTTCGGCATCAGGGCCTATGGCTACACCTTC	CASSFGIRAYGYTF
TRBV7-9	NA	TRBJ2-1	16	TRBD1	TGTGCCAGCAGCTATAACCGGGACAGGGGGGTGAGTGAGCAGTTCTTC	CASSYNRDRGVSEQFF
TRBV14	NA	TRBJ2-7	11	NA	TGTGCCAGCAGCGGCTGGGACGAGCAGTACTTC	CASSGWDEQYF
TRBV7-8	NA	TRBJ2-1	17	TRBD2	TGTGCCAGCAGCTTAGACGGGTCGGGAGGGCCGGGGGATGAGCAGTTCTTC	CASSLDGSGGPGDEQFF
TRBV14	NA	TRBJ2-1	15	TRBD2	TGTGCCAGCAGCCAAGAAAGAACGACTAGCGGGAAGCAGTTCTTC	CASSQERTTSGKQFF
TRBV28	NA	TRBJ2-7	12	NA	TGTGCCAGCAGCCTAGTGGGCTACGAGCAGTACTTC	CASSLVGYEQYF
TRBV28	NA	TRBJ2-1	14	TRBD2	TGTGCCAGCAGACTAGCGGGGAGAAACGATGAGCAGTTCTTC	CASRLAGRNDEQFF
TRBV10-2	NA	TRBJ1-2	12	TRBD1	TGCGCCAGCGGACAGGGAGACTATGGCTACACCTTC	CASGQGDYGYTF
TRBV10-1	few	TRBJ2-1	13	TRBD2	TGCGCCAGCAGTGGACTAGCGGGAGAAGTGCAGTTCTTC	CASSGLAGEVQFF
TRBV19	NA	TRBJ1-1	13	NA	TGTGCCAGTAGTATACAGGGGAGAACTGAAGCTTTCTTT	CASSIQGRTEAFF